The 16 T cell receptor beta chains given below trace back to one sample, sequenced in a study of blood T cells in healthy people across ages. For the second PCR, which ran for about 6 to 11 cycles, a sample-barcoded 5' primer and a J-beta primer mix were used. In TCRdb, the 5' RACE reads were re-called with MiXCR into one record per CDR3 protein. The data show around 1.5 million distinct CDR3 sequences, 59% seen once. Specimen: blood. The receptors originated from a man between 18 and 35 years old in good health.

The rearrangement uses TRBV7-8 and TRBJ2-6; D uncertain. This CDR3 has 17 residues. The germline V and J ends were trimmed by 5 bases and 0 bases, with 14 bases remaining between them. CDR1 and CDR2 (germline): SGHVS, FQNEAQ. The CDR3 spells CASSPSGPPSGANVLTF. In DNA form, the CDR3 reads TGTGCCAGCAGCCCCTCCGGGCCCCCCTCTGGGGCCAACGTCCTGACTTTC.

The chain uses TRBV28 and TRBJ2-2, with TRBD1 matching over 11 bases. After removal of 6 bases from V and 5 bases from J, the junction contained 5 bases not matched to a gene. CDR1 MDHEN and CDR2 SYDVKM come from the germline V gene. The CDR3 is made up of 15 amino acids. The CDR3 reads CASRRTGGWTGELFF. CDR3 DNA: TGTGCCAGCAGGAGGACAGGGGGCTGGACCGGGGAGCTGTTTTTT. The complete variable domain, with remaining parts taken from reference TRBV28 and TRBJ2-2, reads DVKVTQSSRYLVKRTGEKVFLECVQDMDHENMFWYRQDPGLGLRLIYFSYDVKMKEKGDIPEGYSVSREKKERFSLILESASTNQTSMYLCASRRTGGWTGELFFGEGSRLTVL.

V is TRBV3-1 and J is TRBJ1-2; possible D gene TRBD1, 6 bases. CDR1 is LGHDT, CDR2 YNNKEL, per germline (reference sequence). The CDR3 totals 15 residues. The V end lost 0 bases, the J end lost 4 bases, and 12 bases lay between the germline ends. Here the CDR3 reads CASSQDLDSVYGYTF. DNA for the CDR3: TGTGCCAGCAGCCAAGATCTGGACAGCGTCTATGGCTACACCTTC.

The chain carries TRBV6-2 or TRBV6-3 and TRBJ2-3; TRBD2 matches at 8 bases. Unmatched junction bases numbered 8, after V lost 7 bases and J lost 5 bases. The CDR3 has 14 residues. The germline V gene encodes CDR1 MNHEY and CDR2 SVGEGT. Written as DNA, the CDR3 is TGTGCCAGCATCCACTTGCGGGGGGTAGATACGCAGTATTTT. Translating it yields CASIHLRGVDTQYF.

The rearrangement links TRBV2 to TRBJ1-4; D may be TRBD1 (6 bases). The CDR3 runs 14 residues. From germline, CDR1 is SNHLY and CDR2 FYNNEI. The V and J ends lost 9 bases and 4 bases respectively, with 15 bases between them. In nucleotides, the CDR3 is TGTGCCAGGGGGGCAACAGGAGTTAATGAAAAACTGTTTTTT. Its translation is CARGATGVNEKLFF.

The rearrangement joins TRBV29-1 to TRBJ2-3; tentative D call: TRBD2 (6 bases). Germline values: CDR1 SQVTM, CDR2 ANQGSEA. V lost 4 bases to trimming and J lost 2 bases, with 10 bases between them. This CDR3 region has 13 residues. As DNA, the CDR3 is TGCAGCGTTGTGACTAGATTCACAGATACGCAGTATTTT. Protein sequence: CSVVTRFTDTQYF.

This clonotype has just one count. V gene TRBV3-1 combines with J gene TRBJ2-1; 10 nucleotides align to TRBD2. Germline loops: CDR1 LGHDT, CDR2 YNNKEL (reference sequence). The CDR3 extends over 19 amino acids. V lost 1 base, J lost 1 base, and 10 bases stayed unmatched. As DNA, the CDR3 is TGTGCCAGCAGCCAAGTGACCAGCGGGGGGGCCAGGTCCTACAATGAGCAGTTCTTC. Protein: CASSQVTSGGARSYNEQFF.

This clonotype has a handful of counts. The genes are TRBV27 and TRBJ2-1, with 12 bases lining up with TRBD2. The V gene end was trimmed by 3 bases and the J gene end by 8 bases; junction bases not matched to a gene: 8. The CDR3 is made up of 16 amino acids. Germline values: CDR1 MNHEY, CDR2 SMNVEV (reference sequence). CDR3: CASSLTTSGSPDEQFF. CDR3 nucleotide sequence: TGTGCCAGCAGTTTGACGACTAGCGGGAGCCCCGATGAGCAGTTCTTC.

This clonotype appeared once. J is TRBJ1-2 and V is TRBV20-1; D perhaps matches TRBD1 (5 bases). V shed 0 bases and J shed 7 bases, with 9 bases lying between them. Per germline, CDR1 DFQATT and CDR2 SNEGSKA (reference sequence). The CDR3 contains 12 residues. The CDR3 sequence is CSAREGGVGYTF. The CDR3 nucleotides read TGCAGTGCTAGAGAGGGGGGAGTTGGCTACACCTTC.

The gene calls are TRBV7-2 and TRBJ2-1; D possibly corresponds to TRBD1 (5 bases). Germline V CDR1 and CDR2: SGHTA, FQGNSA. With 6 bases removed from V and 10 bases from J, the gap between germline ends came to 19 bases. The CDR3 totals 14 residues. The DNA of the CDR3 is TGTGCCAGCAGGGGGTGGAACAGGCTGGGGGAGCAGTTCTTC. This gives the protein CASRGWNRLGEQFF.

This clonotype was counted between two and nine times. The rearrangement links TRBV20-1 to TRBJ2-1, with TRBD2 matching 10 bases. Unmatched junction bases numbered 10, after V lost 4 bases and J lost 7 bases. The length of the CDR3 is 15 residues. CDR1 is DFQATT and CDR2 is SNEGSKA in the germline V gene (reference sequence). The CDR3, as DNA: TGCAGTGCTAACCAGCTAGCGGGGGTTGGGAATGAGCAGTTCTTC. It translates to CSANQLAGVGNEQFF.

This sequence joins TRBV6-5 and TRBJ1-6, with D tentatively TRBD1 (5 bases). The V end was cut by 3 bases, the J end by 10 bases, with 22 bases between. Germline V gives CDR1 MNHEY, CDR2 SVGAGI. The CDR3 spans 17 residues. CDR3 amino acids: CASSYLAGRAFGSPLHF. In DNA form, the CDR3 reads TGTGCCAGCAGTTATCTGGCAGGGAGGGCCTTCGGATCACCCCTCCACTTT.

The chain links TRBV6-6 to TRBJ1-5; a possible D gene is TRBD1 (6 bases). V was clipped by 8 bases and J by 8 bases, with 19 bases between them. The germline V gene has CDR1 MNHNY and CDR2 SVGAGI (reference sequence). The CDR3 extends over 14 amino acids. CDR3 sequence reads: CASGQQGGLKPQHF. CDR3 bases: TGTGCCAGCGGACAACAGGGAGGTCTGAAGCCCCAGCATTTT.

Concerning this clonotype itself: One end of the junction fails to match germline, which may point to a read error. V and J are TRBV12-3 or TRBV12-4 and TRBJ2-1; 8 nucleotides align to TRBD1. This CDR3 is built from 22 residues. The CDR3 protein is CASSLNRLAGQGAPRSYDEQFF. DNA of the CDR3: TGTGCCAGCAGTTTAAATCGGCTTGCAGGGCAGGGGGCGCCCAGATCCTACGATGAGCAGTTCTTC.

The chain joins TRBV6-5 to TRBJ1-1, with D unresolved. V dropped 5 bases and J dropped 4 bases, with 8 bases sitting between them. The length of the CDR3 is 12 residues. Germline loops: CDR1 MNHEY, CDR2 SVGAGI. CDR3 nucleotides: TGTGCCAGCAGTGGGCGGTTCACTGAAGCTTTCTTT. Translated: CASSGRFTEAFF.

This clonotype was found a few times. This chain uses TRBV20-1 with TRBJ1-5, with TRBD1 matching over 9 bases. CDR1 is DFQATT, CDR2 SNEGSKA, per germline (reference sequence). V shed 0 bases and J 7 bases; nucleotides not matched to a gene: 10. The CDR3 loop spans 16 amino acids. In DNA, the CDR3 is TGCAGTGCTAGAGAACCCGGGACAGGGAGAAGACAGCCCCAGCATTTT. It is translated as CSAREPGTGRRQPQHF.